This TCR beta chain was identified during a study of OX40 agonist ivuxolimab in advanced cancers. Context from the whole study: Ivuxolimab, which targeted the costimulatory receptor OX40 (CD134), was an agonistic, fully human IgG2 monoclonal antibody. Of the approximately 54 dose-escalation patients, hepatocellular carcinoma was present in about 20, melanoma in roughly 15, renal cell carcinoma in 9 and head and neck cancer in 9. In the dose-escalation cohort, 82.7% of patients were male, and the mean age was approximately 60 years, with a range of roughly 23 to 85. Partial responses occurred in three dose-escalation patients: two with cutaneous melanoma and one with hepatocellular carcinoma. Intravenous ivuxolimab was administered to patients every 2 weeks at six dose levels: 0.01, 0.1, 0.3, 1.5, 3 and 10 mg/kg. The paper reports the monotherapy dose-escalation portion (N of about 47 patients) of the phase I ivuxolimab trial. Patients were allowed to have had prior anti-PD-1, anti-PD-L1 or anti-CTLA-4 therapy, and roughly two fifths of the dose-escalation patients had been treated with checkpoint inhibitors. Peripheral TCRbeta sequencing was intended to test whether TCR sequence diversity was altered and clonal T-cell expansion was caused by ivuxolimab. General findings and caveats noted by the study authors: The antigen specificity of the peripheral T cells that underwent clonal expansion was not determined. After ivuxolimab, expanded clones were on average more numerous among CD8+ T cells than among CD4+ T cells. At doses of 0.1 to 3.0 mg/kg, clonal expansion of both CD4+ and CD8+ T cells in blood was seen between baseline and week 6. In the 0.1-3.0 mg/kg groups, partial responders were among the patients with the lowest normalized peripheral clonal expansion, particularly in CD8+ T cells. Low levels of normalized T-cell clonal expansion were also seen in some nonresponding patients.

Regarding this clone: It has no known antigen specificity. No clone much larger than this one lies a single base away; base qualities are absent.

From the cysteine up to the phenylalanine, the CDR3 has a length of 13 residues. Only CDR3 DNA is held: 39 bases, read in frame from base 1. The germline V gene (reference sequence) provides CDR1 MNHEY and CDR2 SMNVEV. V loses 3 bases, J loses 4 bases, and the germline ends lie 7 bases apart. The trial excluded patients who had a history of autoimmune disease or were on systemic immunosuppression. Peripheral blood for TCR sequencing was drawn from every dose cohort at baseline, at cycle 4 day 1 and at cycle 7 day 1. Samples came from an open-label, multicenter, first-in-human phase I dose-escalation trial of ivuxolimab. Adults with locally advanced or metastatic melanoma, renal cell, hepatocellular, or head and neck squamous cell carcinoma were enrolled in the trial. Before TCR sequencing, CD4+ T cells and CD8+ T cells from peripheral blood were sorted into separate populations. To sequence the TCRbeta CDR3 region, genomic DNA was isolated from the sorted cells. The immunoSEQ Assay was used to sequence the TCRbeta CDR3 regions. Drawn from immuneACCESS, this table holds only the in-frame rearrangements with V and J called that TCRdb kept. Clones are partly lost; checked studies trace under half to an unresolved V gene and leave the rest unexplained. For this sample the table gives under 25,000 clones, of which roughly 85% were detected only once. Approximately 21% of the sample is in the top ten clones.

Sequencing used CD4+ or CD8+ T cells sorted from blood, obtained in a trial of the OX40 agonist ivuxolimab. The rearranged chain carries TRBV27 and TRBJ2-1; TRBD1 is a possible D gene, resting on 5 matching bases. This TCR was sampled from an adult with an advanced solid tumor such as melanoma, head and neck, liver or kidney cancer. The CDR3 amino acid sequence is: CASSFSGYNEQFF. DNA sequence: TGTGCCAGCAGTTTCTCAGGGTACAATGAGCAGTTCTTC.